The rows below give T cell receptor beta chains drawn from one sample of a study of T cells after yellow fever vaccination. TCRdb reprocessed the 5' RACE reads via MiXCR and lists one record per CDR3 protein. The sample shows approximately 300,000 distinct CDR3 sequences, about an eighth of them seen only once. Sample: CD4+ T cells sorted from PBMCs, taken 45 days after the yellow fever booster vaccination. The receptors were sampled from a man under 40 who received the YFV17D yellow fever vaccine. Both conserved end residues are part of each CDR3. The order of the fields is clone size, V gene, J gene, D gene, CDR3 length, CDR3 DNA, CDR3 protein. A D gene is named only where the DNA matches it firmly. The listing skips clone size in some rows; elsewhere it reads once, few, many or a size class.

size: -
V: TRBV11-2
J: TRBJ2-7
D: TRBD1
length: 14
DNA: TGTGCCAGCAGCCCCGGGACAGGGCTAATCGAGCAGTACTTC
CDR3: CASSPGTGLIEQYF

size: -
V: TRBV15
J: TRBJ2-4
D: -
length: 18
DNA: TGTGCCACCAGCAGAACGCATCCGGGGTCGTCAGCCAAAAACATTCAGTACTTC
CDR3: CATSRTHPGSSAKNIQYF

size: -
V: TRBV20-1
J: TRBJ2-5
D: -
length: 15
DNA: TGCAGTGCTAGAGCAGGAGCAATATTCGGAGAGACCCAGTACTTC
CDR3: CSARAGAIFGETQYF

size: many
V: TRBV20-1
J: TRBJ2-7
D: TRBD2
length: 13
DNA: TGCAGTGCCCGCTCCCCAGCGGGATACGAGCAGTACTTC
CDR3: CSARSPAGYEQYF

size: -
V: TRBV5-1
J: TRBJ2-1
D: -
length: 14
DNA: TGCGCCAGCAGCCTCCACATCTCAAGGGGTGAGCAGTTCTTC
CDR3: CASSLHISRGEQFF

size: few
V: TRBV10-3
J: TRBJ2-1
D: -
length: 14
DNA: TGTGCCACCACCTTCCATCCAGGGGCCAATGAGCAGTTCTTC
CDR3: CATTFHPGANEQFF

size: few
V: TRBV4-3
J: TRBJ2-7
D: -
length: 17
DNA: TGCGCCAGCAGCCAAGGGGGAGGTCGCCCCACCCCCTACGAGCAGTACTTC
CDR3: CASSQGGGRPTPYEQYF

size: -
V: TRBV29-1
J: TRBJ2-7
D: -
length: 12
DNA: TGCAGCGCGCGGGACCCGGGGTACGAGCAGTACTTC
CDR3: CSARDPGYEQYF

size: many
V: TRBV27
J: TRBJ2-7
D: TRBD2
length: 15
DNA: TGTGCCAGCAGTTTTTCTGCGGGAGGGCCCTACGAGCAGTACTTC
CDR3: CASSFSAGGPYEQYF

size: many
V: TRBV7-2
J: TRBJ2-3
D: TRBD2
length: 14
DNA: TGTGCCAGCAGCCTTAGCGGGAGAGCAGATACGCAGTATTTT
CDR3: CASSLSGRADTQYF

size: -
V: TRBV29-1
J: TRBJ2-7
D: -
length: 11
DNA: TGCAGCGTTGTCTGGTCCTACGAGCAGTACTTC
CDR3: CSVVWSYEQYF

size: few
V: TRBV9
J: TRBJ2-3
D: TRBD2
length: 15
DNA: TGTGCCAGCAGCGTAGGGCTAGCGGGAGAAGATACGCAGTATTTT
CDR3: CASSVGLAGEDTQYF

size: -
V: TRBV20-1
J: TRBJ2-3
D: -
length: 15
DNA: TGCAGTGCTAGAGAGCGCGGGGCTAGCACAGATACGCAGTATTTT
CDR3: CSARERGASTDTQYF

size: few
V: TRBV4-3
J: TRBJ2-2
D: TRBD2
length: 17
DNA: TGCGCCAGCAGCCAACTAGCGGGAGGGGCGAACACCGGGGAGCTGTTTTTT
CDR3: CASSQLAGGANTGELFF

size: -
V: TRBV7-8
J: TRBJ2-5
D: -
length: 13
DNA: TGTGCCAGCAGACCGTCCGTTCAAGAGACCCAGTACTTC
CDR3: CASRPSVQETQYF

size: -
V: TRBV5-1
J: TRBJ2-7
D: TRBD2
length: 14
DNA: TGCGCCACCGCGACTAGCGGGAGTTCAGACGAGCAGTACTTC
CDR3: CATATSGSSDEQYF

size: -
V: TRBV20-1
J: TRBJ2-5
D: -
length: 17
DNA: TGCAGTGCACCGGGACATCTGGTACCGGGACTGCAAGAGACCCAGTACTTC
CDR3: CSAPGHLVPGLQETQYF

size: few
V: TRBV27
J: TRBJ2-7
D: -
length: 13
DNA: TGTGCCAGCAGTTTACGTACGTCGGGGGAGCAGTACTTC
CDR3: CASSLRTSGEQYF

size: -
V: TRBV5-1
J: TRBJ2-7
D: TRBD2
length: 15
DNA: TGCGCCAGCAGCCCCAAACTAGCGGGAGTTCTCGAGCAGTACTTC
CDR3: CASSPKLAGVLEQYF

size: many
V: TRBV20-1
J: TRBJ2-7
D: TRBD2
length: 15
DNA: TGCAGTGCTAGAGACCGACTAGCGGGAGTCTACGAGCAGTACTTC
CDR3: CSARDRLAGVYEQYF

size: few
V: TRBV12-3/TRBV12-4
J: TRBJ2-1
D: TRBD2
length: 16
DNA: TGTGCCAGCAGTTCGTCGGCGGGAGGCGTTTACAATGAGCAGTTCTTC
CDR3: CASSSSAGGVYNEQFF

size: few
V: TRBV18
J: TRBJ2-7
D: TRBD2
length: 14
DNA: TGTGCCAGCTCATCGGATAGCGGGTTAGGCGAGCAGTACTTC
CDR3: CASSSDSGLGEQYF

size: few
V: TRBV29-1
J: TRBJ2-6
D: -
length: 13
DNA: TGCAGCGTTGAAGGTCCTGGGGCCAACGTCCTGACTTTC
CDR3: CSVEGPGANVLTF

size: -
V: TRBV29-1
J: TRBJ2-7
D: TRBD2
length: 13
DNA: TGCAGCGTTGTTGGACTAGCGGGAGACGAGCAGTACTTC
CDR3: CSVVGLAGDEQYF

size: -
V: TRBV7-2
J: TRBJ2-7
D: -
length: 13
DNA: TGTGCCAGCAGAGTAGCGGTTAAATACGAGCAGTACTTC
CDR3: CASRVAVKYEQYF

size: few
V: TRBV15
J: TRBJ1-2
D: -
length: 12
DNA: TGTGCCACCAGCAGAGACAGCTATGGCTACACCTTC
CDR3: CATSRDSYGYTF

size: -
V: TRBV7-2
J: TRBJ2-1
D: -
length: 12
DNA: TGTGCCAGCAGCGCCTCTGTGGGAGGGCAGTTCTTC
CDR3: CASSASVGGQFF

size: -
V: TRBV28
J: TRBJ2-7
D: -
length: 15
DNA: TGTGCCAGCAGCCCAAGTGGGGGAGGCCTCTGGGAGCAGTACTTC
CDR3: CASSPSGGGLWEQYF

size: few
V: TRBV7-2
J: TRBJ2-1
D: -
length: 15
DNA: TGTGCCAGCAGCTTAGCGATCCTACCCGTCAATGAGCAGTTCTTC
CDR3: CASSLAILPVNEQFF

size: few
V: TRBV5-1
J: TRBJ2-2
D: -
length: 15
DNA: TGCGCCAGCAGCTTCGACTCGGCGAACACCGGGGAGCTGTTTTTT
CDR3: CASSFDSANTGELFF

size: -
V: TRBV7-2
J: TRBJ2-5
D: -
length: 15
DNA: TGTGCCAGCAGCCTCCCCGGCCAGGGAGGAGAGACCCAGTACTTC
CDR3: CASSLPGQGGETQYF

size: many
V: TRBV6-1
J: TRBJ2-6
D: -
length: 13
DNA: TGTGCCAGCAAAGCCTCTGGGGCCAACGTCCTGACTTTC
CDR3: CASKASGANVLTF

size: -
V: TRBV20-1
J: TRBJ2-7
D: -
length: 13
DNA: TGCAGTGCTAGTTACAGAACGGCCTACGAGCAGTACTTC
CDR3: CSASYRTAYEQYF

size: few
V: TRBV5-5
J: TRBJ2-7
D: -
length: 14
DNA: TGTGCCAGCAGCTTGGGACCAGAAACCTACGAGCAGTACTTC
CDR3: CASSLGPETYEQYF

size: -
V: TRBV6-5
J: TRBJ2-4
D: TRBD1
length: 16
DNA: TGTGCCAGCAGTTACTCGCGGGGACAGGGTAAAAACATTCAGTACTTC
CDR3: CASSYSRGQGKNIQYF

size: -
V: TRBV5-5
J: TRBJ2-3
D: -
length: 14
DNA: TGTGCCAGCAGCCTAACTAGCACGACAGATACGCAGTATTTT
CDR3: CASSLTSTTDTQYF

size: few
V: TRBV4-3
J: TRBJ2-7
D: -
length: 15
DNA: TGCGCCAGCAGCCAAGGTGTGGCGGGCTCCTACGAGCAGTACTTC
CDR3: CASSQGVAGSYEQYF

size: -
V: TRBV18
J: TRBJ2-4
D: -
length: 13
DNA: TGTGCCAGCTCATCCAGGGCGCCGAACATTCAGTACTTC
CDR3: CASSSRAPNIQYF

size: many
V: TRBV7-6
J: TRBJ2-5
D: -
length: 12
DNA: TGTGCCAGCAGCTCCCCCTCGGAGACCCAGTACTTC
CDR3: CASSSPSETQYF

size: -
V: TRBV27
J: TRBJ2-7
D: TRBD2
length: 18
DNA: TGTGCCAGCAGTTTCGGGACTAGCGGGAGTCGGGGAACCCACGAGCAGTACTTC
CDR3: CASSFGTSGSRGTHEQYF